This T cell receptor beta chain was retrieved from a study of blood T cell repertoires in COVID-19. Germline loops: CDR1 LGHNT, CDR2 FRNRAP. The CDR3 runs to 12 residues. The V gene lost 6 bases and the J gene lost 1 base, with 6 bases spanning the gap. Generated by immunoSEQ multiplex PCR, the TCRdb table keeps only in-frame clones and is missing some. This table has a few hundred thousand clones, about 90% appearing once. Two consecutive negative NP/OP PCR tests, clearance, or resolved symptoms defined Cohort 3 recovery. This clonotype was sampled from a woman aged 30 to 39 who had recovered from COVID-19. The rearrangement joins TRBV12-5 to TRBJ1-1, with D unclear. The sample comprised PBMCs or T cells enriched from blood (not recorded which). CDR3 DNA: TGTGCTAGTGGGTATCCGAACACTGAAGCTTTCTTT. Its translation is CASGYPNTEAFF.